Included here is one T cell receptor (beta chain) sequence, with context. The data were obtained in a study of cytomegalovirus exposure and HLA in healthy donors. Primers included in the PCR were 60 Vbeta and 13 Jbeta primers. Clones were sequenced by immunoSEQ multiplex PCR, and TCRdb holds only the in-frame ones, with some missing. This table has about 200,000 clones, 82% appearing once. Per the germline V gene, CDR1 is SQVTM and CDR2 is ANQGSEA. The CDR3 covers 17 residues. V shed 0 bases, J shed 1 base, and the junction held 8 bases outside the gene matches. The chain uses TRBV29-1 and TRBJ2-1; 8 positions agree with TRBD2. The source of this sequence is a middle-aged woman in good health and CMV-seronegative. The material sequenced was PBMCs. As DNA, the CDR3 is TGCAGCGTTGAAGATTGGGGCGGGAGGACTTCCTACAATGAGCAGTTCTTC. Encoded protein: CSVEDWGGRTSYNEQFF.